This section outlines one TCR beta chain sequence together with its context. As handled by the study authors: Reference gene primers were amplified, and this amplification served to estimate nucleated cell counts. Clones were read by immunoSEQ multiplex PCR, and TCRdb kept only the in-frame ones, dropping some. V, J and clone size derive from that table, while D and trimming were established from the DNA sequence. The table includes over 200,000 clones, about 86% detected once. This sample is part of a study of blood T cell repertoires in COVID-19. Input material: peripheral blood. This receptor was obtained from a man at least 80 years old with acute or convalescent COVID-19.

CDR3 sequence: CASSPQGYTQYF. The DNA of the CDR3 is TGTGCCAGCAGTCCACAGGGATATACGCAGTATTTT. The chain has TRBV12-3 or TRBV12-4 and TRBJ2-3; perhaps TRBD1 as D (6 bases). V shed 5 bases and J shed 7 bases, with 10 bases lying between them. The CDR3 runs 12 residues.